A selection of T cell receptor beta chains follows, all from one sample in a study of blood T cells in healthy people across ages. TCRdb processed the 5' RACE reads anew with MiXCR; each CDR3 protein has one entry. This table holds 1.5 million to 2 million distinct CDR3 sequences, about 28% found once. Sequencing was done on a sample of blood. The receptors shown here come from a woman in her 30s in good health. Both conserved end residues are part of each CDR3. The D gene is left open where the match is weak. The size field is filled for only some rows; it gives once, few, many or a size class.

d_call	cdr3_length	v_call	clone_size	j_call	cdr3_aa	cdr3_nt
-	13	TRBV14	-	TRBJ2-7	CACSYHRGTDQYF	TGTGCCTGCAGTTACCACCGGGGGACCGATCAGTACTTC
-	14	TRBV6-2/TRBV6-3	few	TRBJ1-2	CASSYILPLGGYTF	TGTGCCAGCAGTTACATCCTCCCCCTCGGAGGCTACACCTTC
-	13	TRBV6-4	few	TRBJ2-1	CASSDSRYGEQFF	TGTGCCAGCAGTGACTCTCGGTATGGTGAGCAGTTCTTC
-	12	TRBV28	-	TRBJ2-1	CASSALGYEQFF	TGTGCCAGCAGTGCCCTGGGGTATGAGCAGTTCTTC
TRBD2	16	TRBV7-6	-	TRBJ2-3	CASSSPRRENTDTQYF	TGTGCCAGCAGCTCTCCTAGGCGGGAGAACACAGATACGCAGTATTTT
TRBD1	14	TRBV20-1	many	TRBJ2-7	CSALPGQGNYEQYF	TGCAGTGCCTTACCGGGACAGGGAAATTACGAGCAGTACTTC
-	15	TRBV4-1	many	TRBJ2-3	CASSRIVDHTDTQYF	TGCGCCAGCAGCCGAATTGTGGACCACACAGATACGCAGTATTTT
TRBD2	16	TRBV5-1	once	TRBJ2-7	CASSLFGSGSSYEQYF	TGCGCCAGCAGCTTGTTTGGTAGCGGGAGTTCCTACGAGCAGTACTTC
-	16	TRBV14	once	TRBJ1-1	CASSQGQGRIYTEAFF	TGTGCCAGCAGCCAAGGCCAAGGACGGATTTACACTGAAGCTTTCTTT
-	13	TRBV5-1	few	TRBJ1-2	CASSPATSYGYTF	TGCGCCAGCAGCCCGGCCACCTCTTATGGCTACACCTTC
TRBD1	14	TRBV18	few	TRBJ2-1	CASSPPTGASEQFF	TGTGCCAGCTCACCACCTACAGGGGCAAGTGAGCAGTTCTTC
-	15	TRBV6-2/TRBV6-3	-	TRBJ1-2	CASSYPRAGNYGYTF	TGTGCCAGCAGTTACCCCAGGGCTGGCAACTATGGCTACACCTTC
-	12	TRBV5-6	-	TRBJ2-2	CASSSAAGELFF	TGTGCCAGCAGCTCCGCGGCCGGGGAGCTGTTTTTT
-	14	TRBV2	-	TRBJ1-5	CASSASNSNQPQHF	TGTGCCAGCAGTGCATCCAATAGCAATCAGCCCCAGCATTTT
TRBD1	14	TRBV6-5	once	TRBJ1-5	CASSRDRRYQPQHF	TGTGCCAGCAGTCGGGACAGGCGATATCAGCCCCAGCATTTT
TRBD1	13	TRBV3-1	few	TRBJ1-1	CASSQAGGKEAFF	TGTGCCAGCAGCCAAGCAGGGGGTAAGGAAGCTTTCTTT
-	14	TRBV10-2	-	TRBJ2-3	CASSARLDTDTQYF	TGCGCCAGCAGTGCGAGGCTAGATACAGATACGCAGTATTTT
TRBD1	16	TRBV5-6	-	TRBJ2-3	CASSPRTGASTDTQYF	TGTGCCAGCAGCCCTAGGACAGGGGCAAGCACAGATACGCAGTATTTT
-	17	TRBV7-2	-	TRBJ2-1	CASSLSPRGVSYNEQFF	TGTGCCAGCAGCTTATCCCCTCGCGGGGTTTCCTACAATGAGCAGTTCTTC
TRBD1	13	TRBV3-1	-	TRBJ2-7	CASSQRDRAEQYF	TGTGCCAGCAGCCAACGAGACAGGGCCGAGCAGTACTTC
-	16	TRBV7-3	many	TRBJ2-1	CASISKDIISYNEQFF	TGTGCCAGCATCTCTAAGGACATTATATCCTACAATGAGCAGTTCTTC
TRBD1	16	TRBV11-2	many	TRBJ2-1	CASSLGRQGAYNEQFF	TGTGCCAGCAGCTTAGGGAGGCAGGGGGCCTACAATGAGCAGTTCTTC
-	13	TRBV20-1	-	TRBJ2-5	CSASRGGSETQYF	TGCAGTGCTAGTCGGGGCGGATCGGAGACCCAGTACTTC
TRBD2	14	TRBV5-1	many	TRBJ2-1	CASSEGTSAREQFF	TGCGCCAGCAGCGAAGGGACTAGCGCAAGAGAGCAGTTCTTC
TRBD1	11	TRBV3-1	-	TRBJ2-7	CASRTGGEQYF	TGTGCCAGCAGGACAGGGGGCGAGCAGTACTTC
TRBD2	19	TRBV5-1	-	TRBJ2-1	CASSSTAGVRGGAYNEQFF	TGCGCCAGCAGCTCAACAGCGGGAGTTAGAGGAGGTGCCTACAATGAGCAGTTCTTC
-	15	TRBV11-2	-	TRBJ2-7	CASSLGGSLSGEQYF	TGTGCCAGCAGCTTAGGGGGCTCTCTCTCTGGAGAGCAGTACTTC
TRBD2	14	TRBV5-1	-	TRBJ2-5	CASSLAGGPQTQYF	TGCGCCAGCAGCTTAGCGGGAGGGCCTCAGACCCAGTACTTC
-	13	TRBV10-1	many	TRBJ1-2	CASSDVAGHGYTF	TGCGCCAGCAGTGACGTGGCAGGGCATGGCTACACCTTC
TRBD2	14	TRBV4-1	few	TRBJ2-7	CASSQRTREYEQYF	TGCGCCAGCAGCCAACGGACTAGGGAATACGAGCAGTACTTC
TRBD2	16	TRBV28	-	TRBJ2-5	CASSLPLAGGSETQYF	TGTGCCAGCAGTTTACCTCTAGCGGGGGGTTCAGAGACCCAGTACTTC
TRBD2	16	TRBV7-2	-	TRBJ2-7	CASSPKAGVTRSRQYF	TGTGCCAGCAGCCCGAAAGCGGGAGTCACAAGAAGCCGGCAGTACTTC
-	17	TRBV21-1	-	TRBJ1-4	CASSNSGRGPANEKLFF	TGTGCCAGCAGCAATTCTGGCAGGGGGCCAGCTAATGAAAAACTGTTTTTT
TRBD2	16	TRBV18	-	TRBJ2-1	CASSPGETSVLAGQFF	TGTGCCAGCTCCCCGGGAGAGACTAGCGTGCTTGCTGGGCAGTTCTTC
-	13	TRBV10-3	many	TRBJ2-7	CAIARESENEQYF	TGTGCCATCGCACGGGAGTCGGAAAACGAGCAGTACTTC
TRBD1	16	TRBV20-1	-	TRBJ1-5	CSAGGQGRGMGQPQHF	TGCAGTGCTGGGGGACAGGGACGCGGAATGGGTCAGCCCCAGCATTTT
TRBD2	16	TRBV5-5	few	TRBJ2-4	CASSPAGGRAKNIQYF	TGTGCCAGCAGCCCGGCCGGGGGGAGAGCCAAAAACATTCAGTACTTC
-	13	TRBV12-5	-	TRBJ2-3	CASVPSPTDTQYF	TGTGCTAGTGTTCCGTCCCCCACAGATACGCAGTATTTT
-	13	TRBV18	few	TRBJ1-2	CASSPTPDYGYTF	TGTGCCAGCTCACCAACACCGGACTATGGCTACACCTTC
TRBD1	15	TRBV10-3	few	TRBJ2-7	CATRGAGQGLNEQYF	TGTGCCACCAGGGGAGCAGGACAGGGGCTGAACGAGCAGTACTTC
-	13	TRBV4-3	many	TRBJ2-1	CASSSGPDNEQFF	TGCGCCAGCAGTAGCGGTCCGGACAATGAGCAGTTCTTC
TRBD1	14	TRBV2	-	TRBJ1-2	CASSPGTGDSGYTF	TGTGCCAGCAGCCCAGGGACAGGGGATTCTGGCTACACCTTC
TRBD1	15	TRBV7-7	-	TRBJ2-7	CASSADGTGPEEQYF	TGTGCCAGCAGCGCAGACGGGACAGGACCTGAGGAGCAGTACTTC
-	13	TRBV12-3/TRBV12-4	-	TRBJ1-1	CAIGSLMNTEAFF	TGTGCCATCGGCTCTTTGATGAACACTGAAGCTTTCTTT
TRBD1	16	TRBV10-3	many	TRBJ2-7	CAISAGLTGGNHEQYF	TGTGCCATCAGTGCGGGGCTAACAGGGGGCAACCACGAGCAGTACTTC
-	13	TRBV14	few	TRBJ1-6	CASSRQQNSPLHF	TGTGCCAGCAGCAGACAACAGAATTCACCCCTCCACTTT
TRBD2	15	TRBV4-3	few	TRBJ2-5	CASSQASGRGETQYF	TGCGCCAGCAGCCAAGCTAGCGGGAGAGGAGAGACCCAGTACTTC
-	13	TRBV5-5	-	TRBJ1-1	CASSFVTDTEAFF	TGTGCCAGCAGCTTTGTAACGGACACTGAAGCTTTCTTT
TRBD2	13	TRBV5-6	many	TRBJ2-7	CASNKREDYEQYF	TGTGCCAGCAACAAGCGGGAGGATTACGAGCAGTACTTC
TRBD1	15	TRBV7-2	few	TRBJ1-2	CASSQDRTSNYGYTF	TGTGCCAGCAGCCAGGACAGGACCTCTAACTATGGCTACACCTTC
TRBD1	17	TRBV6-2/TRBV6-3	-	TRBJ2-1	CASSYHQQGALHGEQFF	TGTGCCAGCAGTTATCATCAACAGGGGGCGCTTCACGGTGAGCAGTTCTTC
-	15	TRBV10-3	many	TRBJ2-5	CAISESGTPQETQYF	TGTGCCATCAGTGAGTCCGGGACCCCTCAAGAGACCCAGTACTTC
-	10	TRBV29-1	few	TRBJ2-1	CSGVDNEQFF	TGCAGCGGGGTAGACAATGAGCAGTTCTTC
TRBD1	13	TRBV28	few	TRBJ1-2	CASFNDRGYGYTF	TGTGCCAGCTTCAACGACAGGGGATATGGCTACACCTTC
TRBD1	15	TRBV5-1	-	TRBJ1-4	CASSLSTGAQEKLFF	TGCGCCAGCAGCCTATCGACAGGGGCGCAAGAAAAACTGTTTTTT
-	13	TRBV28	-	TRBJ2-7	CASSFGGSSEQYF	TGTGCCAGCAGTTTTGGAGGATCGAGCGAGCAGTACTTC
-	14	TRBV5-1	few	TRBJ2-1	CASSWGGAFTEQFF	TGCGCCAGCAGCTGGGGGGGGGCCTTTACTGAGCAGTTCTTC
TRBD1	17	TRBV5-1	-	TRBJ1-1	CASSLAGQGFLNTEAFF	TGCGCCAGCAGCTTGGCGGGACAGGGGTTTTTGAACACTGAAGCTTTCTTT